There are many counts of the clone carrying this T cell receptor (beta chain). The antigen is unknown. The CDR3 sequence is 19 residues long. Germline loops: CDR1 SGHKS, CDR2 YYEKEE (reference sequence). V shed 0 bases, J shed 1 base, and the junction held 10 bases outside the gene matches. TCRdb re-derived calls from the 5' RACE reads in MiXCR, one entry per CDR3 protein. The table lists 110,000 or so distinct CDR3 sequences, about 3.4% of them singletons, with roughly 1.3% in the top ten. This specimen comes from a study of neurological immune-mediated disorders. Notes on the study in general: The study found the most TCR clonal expansion in HTLV-1-associated myelopathy and the least in multiple sclerosis, below healthy controls.

The chain is built from TRBV5-5 and TRBJ2-6, with TRBD1 identical over 7 bases. This receptor was identified in a woman in her twenties or thirties with multiple sclerosis. The sample comprised PBMCs. DNA of the CDR3: TGTGCCAGCAGCTTGGCGTCTGGTGGCAGGGGGTCTGGGGCCAACGTCCTGACTTTC. It encodes CASSLASGGRGSGANVLTF.